Below, 2 T cell receptor beta chains from the same sample are listed, as sequenced in a study of blood T cell repertoires in COVID-19. Profiling relied on immunoSEQ multiplex PCR, and the TCRdb table lists in-frame clones only, not all of them. The table lists some 300,000 clones, roughly 88% of them singletons. Sequencing was performed on peripheral blood. The origin of the receptors is a woman younger than 45 who had recovered from COVID-19.

The J gene is TRBJ2-3, the V gene TRBV28; no clear D. The CDR3 has 11 amino acids. V lost 5 bases to trimming and J lost 12 bases, with 12 bases between them. CDR1 is MDHEN and CDR2 is SYDVKM in the germline V gene. The CDR3 here is CASSAIYHQYF. The CDR3 nucleotides read TGTGCCAGCAGTGCTATATACCACCAGTATTTT.

V gene TRBV6-5 combines with J gene TRBJ2-7; D remains unclear. The V and J ends lost 4 bases and 5 bases respectively, with 12 bases between them. This CDR3 comprises 13 residues. The germline V gene has CDR1 MNHEY and CDR2 SVGAGI. CDR3 in DNA: TGTGCCAGCAGTTCGACAATTACCCACGAGCAGTACTTC. Its protein is CASSSTITHEQYF.